The 6 T cell receptor beta chains below all came from one sample that was sequenced in a study of PD-1 blockade in classical Hodgkin lymphoma. Using immunoSEQ multiplex PCR, the repertoire was profiled, and TCRdb retains in-frame clones only, with some absent. Of 13,000 to 15,000 clones in the sample, roughly 80% are singletons; the top ten hold about 15%. As to time point: cycle 4 day 1 (C4D1), after 6 weeks of nivolumab. There was relapse after autologous stem cell transplantation in every patient, and there was variation in brentuximab vedotin exposure. Sequencing was performed on peripheral blood mononuclear cells (PBMCs), taken before the fourth cycle of nivolumab. The receptors were sampled from a human donor with classical Hodgkin lymphoma.

The chain links TRBV19 to TRBJ2-3; 7 bases are shared with TRBD1. Looked up from germline, CDR1 is LNHDA and CDR2 is SQIVND (reference sequence). V was pared by 6 bases and J by 1 base, with 7 bases of the junction left unmatched. This CDR3 region has 15 residues. CDR3 sequence (DNA): TGTGCCAGTAGCACAGGGGTCGGGGGCACAGATACGCAGTATTTT. Its translation is CASSTGVGGTDTQYF. Filled out from reference TRBV19 and TRBJ2-3, the complete variable domain reads DGGITQSPKYLFRKEGQNVTLSCEQNLNHDAMYWYRQDPGQGLRLIYYSQIVNDFQKGDIAEGYSVSREKKESFPLTVTSAQKNPTAFYLCASSTGVGGTDTQYFGPGTRLTVL.

The chain employs TRBV6-5 and TRBJ1-4; D is undetermined. The CDR3 contains 16 residues. Trimming cost V 0 bases and J 8 bases, with 16 bases left between them. Germline-derived CDR1 and CDR2 are MNHEY and SVGAGI. CDR3 loop: CASSYSKGSRWEKLFF. The CDR3 DNA follows: TGTGCCAGCAGTTACTCGAAAGGATCACGCTGGGAAAAACTGTTTTTT.

The chain uses TRBV4-1 and TRBJ1-4; 9 bases agree with TRBD1. Germline V gene lookup returns CDR1 MGHRA and CDR2 YSYEKL. Unmatched junction bases numbered 10, after V lost 3 bases and J lost 8 bases. The CDR3 totals 16 residues. CDR3: CASSQSTWDREEKLFF. CDR3 nucleotides: TGCGCCAGCAGCCAGAGCACGTGGGACAGGGAAGAAAAACTGTTTTTT.

The CDR3 DNA sequence: TGTGCCAGCACCCTAGAGGGGTGGCGACAGCCCCAGCATTTT. Protein sequence: CASTLEGWRQPQHF. The chain links TRBV28 to TRBJ1-5; a possible D gene is TRBD1 (5 bases). Germline loops: CDR1 MDHEN, CDR2 SYDVKM. V lost 7 bases, J lost 7 bases, and 17 bases lay in between. The CDR3 consists of 14 residues.

This clone was seen just once. The chain has TRBV11-1 and TRBJ1-2; D is uncertain. Germline loops: CDR1 SGHAT, CDR2 FQDESV (reference sequence). The CDR3 spans 16 residues. The V gene lost 2 bases and the J gene lost 4 bases, with 17 bases spanning the gap. CDR3: CASSLSRGSVTYGYTF. As DNA, the CDR3 is TGTGCCAGCAGCTTAAGTCGCGGTTCGGTCACCTATGGCTACACCTTC.

V usage is TRBV7-9 and J usage is TRBJ1-2; tentatively, D is TRBD1 (5 bases). Trimming left V 0 bases short and J 7 bases short, with 12 bases between. The germline V gene encodes CDR1 SEHNR and CDR2 FQNEAQ (reference sequence). The CDR3 consists of 14 residues. The CDR3 DNA reads as TGTGCCAGCAGCTTAGCCGAGACAGCTGGTGGCTACACCTTC. Protein product: CASSLAETAGGYTF.